These T cell receptor beta chains were read from a single sample in a study of blood T cell repertoires in COVID-19. This table comes from immunoSEQ multiplex PCR, and its TCRdb copy is limited to in-frame clones, with some not included. The sample has about 190,000 clones, roughly 84% seen once. Material: PBMCs or T cells enriched from blood (not recorded which). Source of these receptors: a woman between 25 and 40 years old who had recovered from COVID-19. The CDR3 runs from the conserved cysteine through the conserved F or W.

len: 13; j_gene: TRBJ1-2; v_gene: TRBV11-2; CDR3aa: CASSLGGTGAYTF
len: 16; j_gene: TRBJ2-3; v_gene: TRBV4-2; CDR3aa: CASSQSSGGITDTQYF
len: 11; j_gene: TRBJ1-1; v_gene: TRBV5-1; CDR3aa: CASAQGTEAFF
len: 15; j_gene: TRBJ2-1; v_gene: TRBV9; CDR3aa: CASSVRGTVYNEQFF
len: 15; j_gene: TRBJ1-1; v_gene: TRBV11-3; CDR3aa: CASSLAAGGNTEAFF
len: 13; j_gene: TRBJ1-2; v_gene: TRBV12-3/TRBV12-4; CDR3aa: CASSPSQGGGYTF
len: 16; j_gene: TRBJ1-6; v_gene: TRBV5-1; CDR3aa: CASSLGQGQNNSPLHF
len: 15; j_gene: TRBJ2-2; v_gene: TRBV13; CDR3aa: CASSPGQGGIGELFF
len: 12; j_gene: TRBJ2-3; v_gene: TRBV15; CDR3aa: CATSRARDTQYF
len: 14; j_gene: TRBJ1-2; v_gene: TRBV5-1; CDR3aa: CASSLGTDRHGYTF
len: 16; j_gene: TRBJ1-1; v_gene: TRBV12-5; CDR3aa: CASETGTGGEGTEAFF
len: 13; j_gene: TRBJ1-1; v_gene: TRBV12-3/TRBV12-4; CDR3aa: CASRPTWSTEAFF
len: 14; j_gene: TRBJ1-2; v_gene: TRBV28; CDR3aa: CASSPEGAQGGYTF
len: 11; j_gene: TRBJ2-1; v_gene: TRBV14; CDR3aa: CASSQVDEQFF
len: 13; j_gene: TRBJ1-2; v_gene: TRBV6-5; CDR3aa: CASSFQGAGGYTF
len: 13; j_gene: TRBJ1-1; v_gene: TRBV4-2; CDR3aa: CASSQVVNTEAFF
len: 14; j_gene: TRBJ1-2; v_gene: TRBV19; CDR3aa: CASRVDGTGGGYTF
len: 17; j_gene: TRBJ1-5; v_gene: TRBV18; CDR3aa: CASSPPGQGWRNQPQHF
len: 15; j_gene: TRBJ1-2; v_gene: TRBV27; CDR3aa: CASSPRVDRGRGYTF
len: 15; j_gene: TRBJ2-1; v_gene: TRBV5-1; CDR3aa: CASSLEGQGSNEQFF
len: 14; j_gene: TRBJ1-6; v_gene: TRBV5-8; CDR3aa: CASSLEGVNSPLHF
len: 16; j_gene: TRBJ1-5; v_gene: TRBV20-1; CDR3aa: CSASTQGAYSNQPQHF
len: 17; j_gene: TRBJ1-2; v_gene: TRBV5-1; CDR3aa: CASSFRFLGDINYGYTF
len: 13; j_gene: TRBJ2-7; v_gene: TRBV30; CDR3aa: CAWKPGHGAGRAF
len: 16; j_gene: TRBJ1-1; v_gene: TRBV19; CDR3aa: CASSDIDAGVGTEAFF
len: 17; j_gene: TRBJ1-1; v_gene: TRBV29-1; CDR3aa: CSGLKAGKVSVDTEAFF
len: 16; j_gene: TRBJ2-1; v_gene: TRBV27; CDR3aa: CASSPSFPGGGNEQFF
len: 19; j_gene: TRBJ2-3; v_gene: TRBV7-3; CDR3aa: CASSNVAGLAAISTDTQYF
len: 15; j_gene: TRBJ2-3; v_gene: TRBV7-9; CDR3aa: CASRLAGGATDTQYF
len: 17; j_gene: TRBJ1-5; v_gene: TRBV6-1; CDR3aa: CASSEDHWQGVGQPQHF
len: 15; j_gene: TRBJ1-3; v_gene: TRBV5-5; CDR3aa: CASSYDRGTGNTIYF